This T cell receptor beta chain was identified during a study of cytomegalovirus exposure and HLA in healthy donors. General study findings and limits: Other equally common chains were less clonally expanded than HLA-associated TCR beta chains, a later analysis showed. Trimming of TCR beta V- and J-genes showed a link, identified in a later analysis, to a missense DCLRE1C variant.

The PCR made use of 60 Vbeta and 13 Jbeta primers. Profiled with immunoSEQ multiplex PCR; TCRdb holds only in-frame clones, not every one. The data show more than 110,000 clones, about 77% seen once. CDR1 and CDR2 from the germline V gene are SQVTM and ANQGSEA. There are 13 residues in the CDR3. Losses at the gene ends were 7 bases for V and 2 bases for J; bases not matched to a gene: 7. About this clone itself: What it binds is not known.

What was sequenced was PBMCs. The sequence came from a male donor in good health and CMV-seronegative. V is TRBV29-1 and J is TRBJ2-5; 7 nucleotides match TRBD1. CDR3 residues: CSAPDRVQETQYF. CDR3 DNA: TGCAGCGCCCCCGACAGGGTACAAGAGACCCAGTACTTC.